Listed here are 14 T cell receptor beta chains from one sample, sequenced in a study of early T cells in non-severe SARS-CoV-2 infection. TCRdb re-called the 5' RACE reads with MiXCR, one entry per CDR3 protein. The sample holds 70,000 to 85,000 distinct CDR3 sequences, about 12% seen once. Sample: whole blood. The receptors here all came from an adult who was a healthcare worker with PCR-confirmed SARS-CoV-2 infection or an uninfected control (not recorded which).

The chain joins TRBV6-5 to TRBJ2-1; a possible D gene is TRBD2 (5 bases). This CDR3 comprises 16 residues. V was trimmed by 0 bases and J by 5 bases, leaving 14 bases between them. Germline V gene lookup returns CDR1 MNHEY and CDR2 SVGAGI. The CDR3 DNA reads as TGTGCCAGCAGTTACTCACCGGGGATTTCTAACAATGAGCAGTTCTTC. Its protein product is CASSYSPGISNNEQFF.

The chain has TRBV5-5 and TRBJ1-5; D remains ambiguous. The CDR3 length is 15 residues. Trimming took 2 bases from V and 4 from J, leaving 13 bases between them. Germline CDR1 is SGHKS and CDR2 is YYEKEE (reference sequence). In nucleotides, the CDR3 is TGTGCCAGCAGCTTAACAAGTCCCTCTAATCAGCCCCAGCATTTT. It codes for CASSLTSPSNQPQHF.

Ten or more counts support this clonotype. The CDR3 DNA follows: TGTGCCAGCAGTCCACGGGTTGGGGGGACAGCCAAAAACATTCAGTACTTC. Residues: CASSPRVGGTAKNIQYF. This chain uses TRBV6-2 or TRBV6-3 with TRBJ2-4, with D possibly being TRBD2 (6 bases). Germline V CDR1 and CDR2: MNHEY, SVGEGT. The length of the CDR3 is 17 residues. Trimming cost V 5 bases and J 0 bases, with 17 bases left between them.

In this sample, this clonotype turned up a few times. The gene calls are TRBV24-1 and TRBJ2-3; the D gene is possibly TRBD1 (6 bases). The V end was cut by 5 bases, the J end by 1 base, with 12 bases between. The CDR3 runs 15 residues. In germline, CDR1 is KGHDR, CDR2 SFDVKD. Written as DNA, the CDR3 is TGTGCCACCAGTGGGACAGCCAAGGGCACAGATACGCAGTATTTT. Its protein is CATSGTAKGTDTQYF.

The chain combines TRBV18 with TRBJ1-2, with TRBD1 matching 10 bases. The V segment lost 4 bases and the J segment 4 bases; nucleotides outside the gene matches: 3. Per the germline V gene, CDR1 is KGHSH and CDR2 is LQKENI. The CDR3 has 14 amino acids. The CDR3 protein is CASSRGQGGYGYTF. The CDR3 DNA reads as TGTGCCAGCTCACGTGGACAGGGGGGCTATGGCTACACCTTC.

Ten or more counts support this clonotype. The chain is built from TRBV20-1 and TRBJ2-3, with D hard to call. Germline CDR1 reads DFQATT; CDR2 reads SNEGSKA (reference sequence). V lost 5 bases, J lost 1 base, and 13 bases lay in between. The length of the CDR3 is 14 residues. CDR3 in DNA: TGCAGTGCTTTAGATTCCCTCGGCACAGATACGCAGTATTTT. The encoded protein is CSALDSLGTDTQYF.

This clonotype was observed at least ten times. The chain links TRBV18 to TRBJ2-5, with a possible D match to TRBD1 (5 bases). The CDR3 is 13 residues long. Trimming shortened V by 3 bases and J by 2 bases, and 7 bases separated the two germline ends. CDR1 is KGHSH and CDR2 is LQKENI in the germline V gene. CDR3 region: CASSPQGQETQYF. The DNA of the CDR3 is TGTGCCAGCTCACCCCAGGGACAAGAGACCCAGTACTTC.

The chain couples TRBV27 to TRBJ1-1; 7 bases are shared with TRBD1. Germline values: CDR1 MNHEY, CDR2 SMNVEV (reference sequence). The CDR3 covers 14 residues. The V segment lost 7 bases and the J segment 5 bases; nucleotides outside the gene matches: 10. In nucleotides, the CDR3 is TGTGCCAGCAATCGCCGGGACAGAGTTACTGAAGCTTTCTTT. Translated, it gives CASNRRDRVTEAFF.

V is TRBV4-1 and J is TRBJ2-7; TRBD2 might be the D (6 bases). Germline CDR1 is MGHRA and CDR2 is YSYEKL. V lost 2 bases to trimming and J lost 0 bases, with 20 bases between them. The CDR3 runs 18 residues. CDR3 residues: CASSQIHTRGSYSYEQYF. The CDR3 DNA sequence: TGCGCCAGCAGCCAAATCCACACACGGGGGTCCTACTCCTACGAGCAGTACTTC.

Remarks on this clonotype: This sequence may be a read error, since a much larger clone differs from it by one base. This rearrangement joins TRBV2 to TRBJ2-4; D call uncertain. V gave up 8 bases and J gave up 0 bases, with 17 bases separating them. This CDR3 spans 16 amino acids. Germline CDR1 reads SNHLY; CDR2 reads FYNNEI. DNA of the CDR3: TGTGCCAGCTGTGGGTTAGGCATACTAGCCAAAAACATTCAGTACTTC. The encoded protein is CASCGLGILAKNIQYF.

This CDR3 is CASSPGANRETQYF. CDR3 DNA: TGTGCCAGTAGCCCGGGAGCAAATAGGGAGACCCAGTACTTC. V is TRBV19 and J is TRBJ2-5, with D possibly TRBD2 on 6 matching bases. CDR1 and CDR2 from the germline V gene are LNHDA and SQIVND (reference sequence). This CDR3 comprises 14 residues. With 6 bases removed from V and 5 bases from J, the gap between germline ends came to 16 bases.

This clonotype was observed at least ten times. The rearrangement uses TRBV5-4 and TRBJ2-4; TRBD2 aligns across 8 bases. Germline V lookup: CDR1 SGHNT, CDR2 YYREEE (reference sequence). The CDR3 is 16 amino acids. The J segment lost 1 base and the V segment lost 0 bases, leaving 3 bases of the junction unmatched. The CDR3 is CASSLAGGGAKNIQYF. For the CDR3, the DNA is TGTGCCAGCAGCTTGGCCGGCGGGGGGGCCAAAAACATTCAGTACTTC. Filled out from reference TRBV5-4 and TRBJ2-4, the complete variable domain reads ETGVTQSPTHLIKTRGQQVTLRCSSQSGHNTVSWYQQALGQGPQFIFQYYREEENGRGNFPPRFSGLQFPNYSSELNVNALELDDSALYLCASSLAGGGAKNIQYFGAGTRLSVL.

The chain carries TRBV5-1 and TRBJ2-7, with 7 nucleotides matching TRBD2. Germline CDR1 SGHRS, CDR2 YFSETQ. V shed 4 bases, J shed 0 bases, and the junction held 7 bases outside the gene matches. This CDR3 contains 15 residues. The CDR3 bases are TGCGCCAGCAGCCCGACCACTAGCGACTCCTACGAGCAGTACTTC. Translating it yields CASSPTTSDSYEQYF. The whole variable domain, remainder taken from reference TRBV5-1 and TRBJ2-7, is KAGVTQTPRYLIKTRGQQVTLSCSPISGHRSVSWYQQTPGQGLQFLFEYFSETQRNKGNFPGRFSGRQFSNSRSEMNVSTLELGDSALYLCASSPTTSDSYEQYFGPGTRLTVT.

The J gene is TRBJ1-2, the V gene TRBV20-1; possible D gene TRBD1, 6 bases. V shed 6 bases and J shed 8 bases, with 16 bases lying between them. Germline V lookup: CDR1 DFQATT, CDR2 SNEGSKA (reference sequence). The CDR3 extends over 12 amino acids. The CDR3, as DNA: TGCAGTGCCCCCACAGGGTACGGAGGCTACACCTTC. Its protein product is CSAPTGYGGYTF.